This T cell receptor (beta chain) was retrieved from a study of neurological immune-mediated disorders. TCRdb processed the 5' RACE reads anew with MiXCR; each CDR3 protein has one entry. The sample has some 10,000 distinct CDR3 sequences; about 23% are singletons. Sorted libraries came from about 950,000 CD4+ or CD8+ T cells. General observations from the study: One related-CDR3 cluster, found by phylogenetic grouping, held repertoires of 18 of 34 multiple sclerosis patients and is a possible signature.

At least ten counts were recorded for this clonotype. The antigen is not known. This CDR3 has 12 residues. The germline V gene has CDR1 KGHSH and CDR2 LQKENI. Trimming shortened V by 3 bases and J by 5 bases, and 6 bases separated the two germline ends. Specimen: CD8+ T cells from blood. The sequence came from a woman in her 40s with multiple sclerosis. J is TRBJ2-3 and V is TRBV18; D call uncertain. CDR3 in DNA: TGTGCCAGCTCACCGAGAGGAGATACGCAGTATTTT. Encoded protein: CASSPRGDTQYF.